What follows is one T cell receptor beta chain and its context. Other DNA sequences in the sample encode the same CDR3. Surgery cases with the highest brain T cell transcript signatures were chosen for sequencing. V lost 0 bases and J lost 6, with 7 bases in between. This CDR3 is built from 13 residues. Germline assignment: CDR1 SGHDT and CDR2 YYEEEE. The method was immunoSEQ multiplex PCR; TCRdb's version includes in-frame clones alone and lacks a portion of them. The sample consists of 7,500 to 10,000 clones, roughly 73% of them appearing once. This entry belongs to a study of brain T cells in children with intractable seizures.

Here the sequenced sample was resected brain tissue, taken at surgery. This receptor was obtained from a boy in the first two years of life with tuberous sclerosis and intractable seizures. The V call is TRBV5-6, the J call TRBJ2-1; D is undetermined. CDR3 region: CASSLGTLNEQFF. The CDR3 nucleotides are TGTGCCAGCAGCTTGGGTACTCTCAATGAGCAGTTCTTC.